The 5 T cell receptor beta chains in this list originate from one sample, sequenced in a study of cytomegalovirus exposure and HLA in healthy donors (dated by TCRdb to the late 2010s). Library prep was done by the immunoSEQ multiplex PCR assay. For the multiplex PCR, a mixture combining 60 forward primers for TCR Vbeta segments and 13 reverse primers for TCR Jbeta segments was used. TCRdb re-hosts the immuneACCESS table, in-frame sequences only. Its copies lack some clones; in the studies checked, an unresolved V gene accounts for under half of them, and the cause for the rest is not known. This sample's clone table shows 130,000 to 150,000 clones. The ten biggest clones cover roughly 2.6% of the sample. Sequences were obtained from PBMCs. The receptors were sampled from a man aged 35 to 55 in good health and CMV-seronegative.

The chain is built from TRBV21-1 and TRBJ1-1; the table's D call, TRBD1, was not checked against the DNA. TRBV21-1 is shown as a pseudogene. This CDR3 is built from 15 residues. The CDR3 loop is CASSQSGQGNTEAFF. In nucleotides, the CDR3 is TGTGCCAGCAGCCAATCGGGACAGGGGAACACTGAAGCTTTCTTT.

CDR3 amino acids: CASSERIAAGELFF. CDR3 nucleotide sequence: TGTGCCAGCAGTGAACGAATCGCGGCCGGGGAGCTGTTTTTT. V gene TRBV6-1 combines with J gene TRBJ2-2; D is unclear. The CDR3 runs to 14 residues. Trimming cost V 2 bases and J 6 bases, with 10 bases left between them. Germline loops: CDR1 MNHNS, CDR2 SASEGT.

The gene calls are TRBV11-2 and TRBJ1-1; 7 bases match TRBD1. The CDR3 has 14 residues. Germline CDR1 SGHAT, CDR2 FQNNGV. The J segment lost 4 bases and the V segment lost 2 bases, leaving 4 bases of the junction unmatched. CDR3 residues: CASSLPRQGTEAFF. In DNA form, the CDR3 reads TGTGCCAGCAGCTTACCCCGACAGGGCACTGAAGCTTTCTTT.

The chain employs TRBV9 and TRBJ2-7, with D hard to call. V lost 0 bases, J lost 2 bases, and 12 bases lay in between. The CDR3 totals 15 residues. Germline lookup yields CDR1 SGDLS and CDR2 YYNGEE. CDR3 protein: CASSVDDTPTYEQYF. The CDR3 bases are TGTGCCAGCAGCGTAGACGACACGCCGACCTACGAGCAGTACTTC.

The CDR3 sequence is CASSSGQGSYNEQFF. The DNA of the CDR3 is TGTGCCAGCAGCTCGGGACAGGGGTCCTACAATGAGCAGTTCTTC. The rearrangement links TRBV7-3 to TRBJ2-1; 10 bases match TRBD1. The V segment lost 4 bases and the J segment 1 base; nucleotides outside the gene matches: 1. From germline, CDR1 is SGHTA and CDR2 FQGTGA. The CDR3 runs 15 residues. The full variable domain, completed using reference TRBV7-3 and TRBJ2-1, is GAGVSQTPSNKVTEKGKYVELRCDPISGHTALYWYRQSLGQGPEFLIYFQGTGAADDSGLPNDRFFAVRPEGSVSTLKIQRTERGDSAVYLCASSSGQGSYNEQFFGPGTRLTVL.